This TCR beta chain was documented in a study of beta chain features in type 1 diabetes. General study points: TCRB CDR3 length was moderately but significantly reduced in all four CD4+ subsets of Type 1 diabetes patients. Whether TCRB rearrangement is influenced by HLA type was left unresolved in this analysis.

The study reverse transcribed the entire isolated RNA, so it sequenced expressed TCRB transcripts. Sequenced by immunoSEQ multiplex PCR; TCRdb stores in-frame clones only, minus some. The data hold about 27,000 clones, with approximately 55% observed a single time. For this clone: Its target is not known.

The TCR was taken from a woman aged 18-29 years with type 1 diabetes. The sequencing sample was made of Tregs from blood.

CDR3 amino acids: CASRNDRTTSYEQYV. CDR3 DNA: TGTGCCAGCAGGAACGACAGGACAACCTCCTACGAGCAGTACGTC. This chain uses TRBV6-1 with TRBJ2-7; a weak D match, TRBD1 (6 bases). Germline V gene sequence: CDR1 MNHNS, CDR2 SASEGT. V was shortened by 6 bases and J by 0 bases, with 15 bases between the two germline ends. The CDR3 is made up of 15 amino acids.